Included here is one T cell receptor beta chain sequence, with context. The germline gives CDR1 SGHRS, CDR2 YFSETQ. This CDR3 comprises 16 residues. V trimming: 1 base; J trimming: 1 base; junction bases outside the gene matches: 8. At the time of sampling, donors were nominally healthy, though unrecorded immune exposures were likely. The PCR employed 60 Vbeta primers together with 13 Jbeta primers. Sequencing was performed with immunoSEQ multiplex PCR; in TCRdb, only in-frame clones are kept and a portion is missing. In the table there are approximately 220,000 clones, around four fifths of which are singletons. This sample was included in a study of cytomegalovirus exposure and HLA in healthy donors.

The gene calls are TRBV5-1 and TRBJ2-7, with 7 bases matching TRBD2. The TCR comes from a boy aged 2-9 years in good health and CMV-seronegative. Sequencing was performed on PBMCs. CDR3 sequence: CASSLTSEYGSYEQYF. DNA of the CDR3: TGCGCCAGCAGCTTGACTAGCGAGTACGGGTCCTACGAGCAGTACTTC.